Following are 25 T cell receptor beta chains from one sample sequenced in a study of shared clonotypes between healthy human individuals. The repertoire was sequenced with immunoSEQ multiplex PCR; TCRdb's copy has only in-frame clones and lacks some. The sample lists a few million clones, around 95% occurring once. Material for sequencing was naive CD4+ T cells sorted from blood. As to subset: CD45RA+ positively selected. Source of these receptors: a man aged 18 to 35 in good health.

This clone has more than one count but fewer than ten. The J gene is TRBJ1-2, the V gene TRBV2; D is unresolved. The CDR3 runs to 13 residues. CDR1 is SNHLY and CDR2 is FYNNEI in the germline V gene. V lost 4 bases and J 1 base, leaving 7 bases between the germline ends. The DNA of the CDR3 is TGTGCCAGCAGTGGACAAATTAACTATGGCTACACCTTC. Translation gives CASSGQINYGYTF.

The rearrangement uses TRBV5-1 and TRBJ2-7; D could derive from TRBD1 or TRBD2 (5 bases each). Per germline, CDR1 SGHRS and CDR2 YFSETQ. The CDR3 extends over 13 amino acids. Trimming removed 3 bases from V and 6 bases from J, with 13 bases in between. For the CDR3, the DNA is TGCGCCAGCAGCTCCCCGGGGACGGCCGAGCAGTACTTC. This gives the protein CASSSPGTAEQYF.

The rearrangement uses TRBV6-5 and TRBJ1-1, with D uncertain. CDR3 length: 15 amino acids. Germline V gene lookup returns CDR1 MNHEY and CDR2 SVGAGI. V lost 0 bases and J 1 base, leaving 9 bases between the germline ends. CDR3 sequence (DNA): TGTGCCAGCAGTTACTCGACAAGAAAGAACACTGAAGCTTTCTTT. This encodes CASSYSTRKNTEAFF.

CDR3 DNA sequence: TGTGCCAGCAGCTCCCTAGGACAGGGGGCGCTAAATCCACCCCTCCACTTT. It specifies CASSSLGQGALNPPLHF. The chain couples TRBV5-6 to TRBJ1-6; TRBD1 aligns across 11 bases. The CDR3 extends over 17 amino acids. V trimming: 3 bases; J trimming: 11 bases; junction bases outside the gene matches: 13. Germline V gene sequence: CDR1 SGHDT, CDR2 YYEEEE.

J is TRBJ2-2 and V is TRBV19, with TRBD2 identical over 9 bases. From germline, CDR1 is LNHDA and CDR2 SQIVND (reference sequence). V was clipped by 1 base and J by 3 bases; unmatched bases: 6. The length of the CDR3 is 17 residues. CDR3 DNA: TGTGCCAGTAGTATAGGTCCAGCGGGGGGTTACACCGGGGAGCTGTTTTTT. Protein: CASSIGPAGGYTGELFF.

The V gene is TRBV10-3, the J gene TRBJ1-2; 11 positions agree with TRBD1. V shed 2 bases, J shed 1 base, and the junction held 3 bases outside the gene matches. Germline V gene lookup returns CDR1 ENHRY and CDR2 SYGVKD. This CDR3 comprises 16 residues. CDR3 sequence reads: CAISERGQGVNYGYTF. DNA for the CDR3: TGTGCCATCAGTGAGAGGGGACAGGGGGTTAACTATGGCTACACCTTC.

On this clone: Within the sample, other DNA sequences also encode this same CDR3. The genes are TRBV5-1 and TRBJ2-3; TRBD2 matches at 9 bases. V dropped 0 bases and J dropped 2; count of bases not matched to a gene: 4. CDR1 SGHRS and CDR2 YFSETQ come from the germline V gene. This CDR3 comprises 16 residues. CDR3 sequence: CASSLALAGPTDTQYF. CDR3 bases: TGCGCCAGCAGCTTGGCGCTAGCGGGGCCCACAGATACGCAGTATTTT.

The rearrangement uses TRBV5-1 and TRBJ2-7; 8 positions agree with TRBD2. This CDR3 spans 14 amino acids. Trimming took 1 base from V and 5 from J; bases not matched to a gene: 5. Looked up from germline, CDR1 is SGHRS and CDR2 is YFSETQ. The CDR3 sequence: CASSLPGLDDEQYF. Here the CDR3 DNA reads TGCGCCAGCAGCTTGCCGGGACTAGACGACGAGCAGTACTTC.

The rearrangement uses TRBV5-6 and TRBJ2-7; D is possibly TRBD1 or TRBD2 (5 bases each). The CDR3 covers 15 residues. CDR1 and CDR2 from the germline V gene are SGHDT and YYEEEE. The V end was cut by 4 bases, the J end by 0 bases, with 14 bases between. CDR3 DNA: TGTGCCAGCAGCCCGGGGACGGGCGGCTCCTACGAGCAGTACTTC. Translated: CASSPGTGGSYEQYF.

J is TRBJ2-1 and V is TRBV7-2, with no clear D. Germline CDR1 reads SGHTA; CDR2 reads FQGNSA. CDR3 length: 15 amino acids. The germline V and J ends were trimmed by 0 bases and 7 bases, with 13 bases remaining between them. As DNA, the CDR3 is TGTGCCAGCAGCTTAGCCGGCAGGTCCGTAAATGAGCAGTTCTTC. This codes for CASSLAGRSVNEQFF.

The chain employs TRBV7-2 and TRBJ2-3, with D unresolved. Germline V gene sequence: CDR1 SGHTA, CDR2 FQGNSA. This CDR3 has 15 amino acids. Trimming took off 1 base at V and 0 bases at J, with 8 bases between the two ends. The CDR3 coding sequence is TGTGCCAGCAGCTTAGAGAAAATTAGCACAGATACGCAGTATTTT. Translation: CASSLEKISTDTQYF.

The CDR3 DNA is TGTGCCAGCAGTTTACGGACAGGGACGGGCGGCTACACCTTC. Protein product: CASSLRTGTGGYTF. The chain has TRBV27 and TRBJ1-2, with 8 bases that match TRBD1. The CDR3 is made up of 14 amino acids. Germline V lookup: CDR1 MNHEY, CDR2 SMNVEV (reference sequence). Trimming removed 2 bases from V and 8 bases from J; junction bases left unmatched: 7.

This chain links TRBV6-1 with TRBJ2-1; D gene uncertain. Looked up from germline, CDR1 is MNHNS and CDR2 is SASEGT. The V end lost 9 bases, the J end lost 0 bases, and 12 bases lay between the germline ends. CDR3 length equals 14 residues. CDR3 sequence reads: CASTRSSSYNEQFF. The CDR3 DNA reads TGTGCCAGTACCAGGTCGAGCTCCTACAATGAGCAGTTCTTC.

The gene calls are TRBV7-2 and TRBJ1-6; D perhaps matches TRBD1 (5 bases). The V gene's germline CDR1 is SGHTA and CDR2 FQGNSA. The CDR3 is made up of 17 amino acids. V dropped 2 bases and J dropped 7 bases, with 18 bases sitting between them. CDR3 nucleotides: TGTGCCAGCAGCTTACTAGGGGCTGTTATCATGAATTCACCCCTCCACTTT. Its translation: CASSLLGAVIMNSPLHF.

This sequence joins TRBV6-6 and TRBJ1-2; D remains unclear. The V gene's germline CDR1 is MNHNY and CDR2 SVGAGI (reference sequence). The ends were cut back, 0 bases at V and 2 bases at J, with 10 bases in the middle. This CDR3 has 15 residues. The chain's CDR3 is CASSYSSGRNYGYTF. The DNA for the CDR3 is TGTGCCAGCAGTTACTCGAGTGGGAGGAACTATGGCTACACCTTC.

This chain links TRBV6-5 with TRBJ2-7; D is unclear. This CDR3 comprises 13 residues. Per germline, CDR1 MNHEY and CDR2 SVGAGI. Trimming took 0 bases from V and 5 from J, leaving 8 bases between them. The CDR3 sequence: CASSYSGSDEQYF. The CDR3 DNA reads as TGTGCCAGCAGTTACTCGGGATCGGACGAGCAGTACTTC.

V is TRBV5-1 and J is TRBJ2-3; D is unclear. V lost 3 bases and J 6 bases, leaving 8 bases between the germline ends. This CDR3 has 12 residues. Germline loops: CDR1 SGHRS, CDR2 YFSETQ. CDR3 loop: CASSWGQDTQYF. For the CDR3, the DNA is TGCGCCAGCAGCTGGGGTCAGGATACGCAGTATTTT.

This CDR3 reads CASRTPGHTEAFF. In DNA, the CDR3 is TGTGCCAGCAGGACCCCAGGGCACACTGAAGCTTTCTTT. The chain has TRBV27 and TRBJ1-1; a weak D match, TRBD1 (5 bases). Trimming took off 6 bases at V and 3 bases at J, with 11 bases between the two ends. CDR1 and CDR2 from the germline V gene are MNHEY and SMNVEV (reference sequence). The CDR3 has 13 amino acids.

The chain joins TRBV7-9 to TRBJ2-5; D possibly corresponds to TRBD2 (6 bases). There are 15 residues in the CDR3. With 5 bases removed from V and 5 bases from J, the gap between germline ends came to 18 bases. Germline loops: CDR1 SEHNR, CDR2 FQNEAQ (reference sequence). CDR3 in DNA: TGTGCCAGCAGCCCCTGGACTAAAGCGGAGGAGACCCAGTACTTC. It encodes CASSPWTKAEETQYF.

The chain joins TRBV5-1 to TRBJ2-7; 9 bases line up with TRBD2. The J segment lost 3 bases and the V segment lost 0 bases, leaving 7 bases of the junction unmatched. The CDR3 consists of 16 residues. CDR1 and CDR2 from the germline V gene are SGHRS and YFSETQ. The CDR3 reads CASSLAATSGGYEQYF. The CDR3 DNA is TGCGCCAGCAGCTTGGCCGCGACTAGCGGCGGCTACGAGCAGTACTTC.

The chain links TRBV5-1 to TRBJ1-1; D gene ambiguous. Deletions cut 2 bases from V and 4 bases from J, with 3 bases between. The CDR3 is 11 amino acids. Per germline, CDR1 SGHRS and CDR2 YFSETQ. As DNA, the CDR3 is TGCGCCAGCAGCTTAAGCACTGAAGCTTTCTTT. This encodes CASSLSTEAFF. The full variable domain, its missing parts supplied by reference TRBV5-1 and TRBJ1-1, is KAGVTQTPRYLIKTRGQQVTLSCSPISGHRSVSWYQQTPGQGLQFLFEYFSETQRNKGNFPGRFSGRQFSNSRSEMNVSTLELGDSALYLCASSLSTEAFFGQGTRLTVV.

The chain employs TRBV5-6 and TRBJ2-7; D not certain. The CDR3 has 13 amino acids. Between the trimmed V and J ends, which lost 3 bases and 1 base, there was a span of 8 bases. CDR1 and CDR2 from the germline V gene are SGHDT and YYEEEE. Here the CDR3 DNA reads TGTGCCAGCAGCTCGCAGGTTTCCTACGAGCAGTACTTC. It specifies CASSSQVSYEQYF.

V gene TRBV6-1 combines with J gene TRBJ1-1; D perhaps matches TRBD1 (6 bases). The V end was cut by 5 bases, the J end by 1 base, with 11 bases between. This CDR3 is built from 14 residues. Germline V gives CDR1 MNHNS, CDR2 SASEGT. CDR3 bases: TGTGCCAGCAGTAAGGGGGACTGGAACACTGAAGCTTTCTTT. This encodes CASSKGDWNTEAFF.

The chain is built from TRBV7-2 and TRBJ2-5; D may be TRBD1 (5 bases). Germline V lookup: CDR1 SGHTA, CDR2 FQGNSA. This CDR3 comprises 14 residues. Trimming removed 6 bases from V and 1 base from J, with 12 bases in between. The chain's CDR3 is CASRKGPTQETQYF. The CDR3 DNA reads as TGTGCCAGCAGGAAGGGGCCTACCCAAGAGACCCAGTACTTC.

The chain uses TRBV6-5 and TRBJ1-5; 7 nucleotides match TRBD1. Germline V gene data show CDR1 as MNHEY and CDR2 as SVGAGI. The V and J ends lost 8 bases and 3 bases, in that order; junction bases with no gene match: 10. CDR3 length equals 15 residues. CDR3 protein: CASRRDSSFNQPQHF. CDR3 in DNA: TGTGCCAGCCGCCGGGACAGCTCGTTCAATCAGCCCCAGCATTTT.